This TCR beta chain was documented in a study of T cell clonality in common variable immunodeficiency. Ten or more counts support this clone. Its antigen is not known. The DNA ends 3 residues before the CDR3 does, and the rest of the CDR3 is filled in from the germline J gene. Points from the study as a whole: Compared with healthy controls, CVID subjects showed increased TCRbeta clonality, mostly in about a third. Reportedly, TCR beta sequences from common variable immunodeficiency showed fewer deletions and N-nucleotide insertions.

Repertoires were generated with immunoSEQ multiplex PCR, while TCRdb's copy carries only in-frame clones and drops some. The data show 20,000 to 25,000 clones, with none appearing a single time. Aged roughly 9 to 65 years, CVID subjects averaged around 40 years old. All CVID subjects were on immunoglobulin replacement for at least one year. The CDR3 consists of 16 residues. Germline V gives CDR1 SNHLY, CDR2 FYNNEI. V lost 6 bases and J lost 0, with 12 bases in between. This TCR derives from a human donor with common variable immunodeficiency. Sequencing used peripheral blood mononuclear cells. The chain recombines TRBV2 with TRBJ2-6; perhaps TRBD1 as D (5 bases). The covered CDR3 bases are TGTGCCAGCAGCCCAGGGCCTCGCTCTGGGGCCAACGTC. Protein product: CASSPGPRSGANV. The entire CDR3 protein reads CASSPGPRSGANVLTF.